The entry below gives a single TCR beta chain sequence along with its context. The data derive from a study of T cell changes during pregnancy in multiple sclerosis. The table came from immunoSEQ multiplex PCR; TCRdb's copy has only in-frame clones and leaves some out. The sample holds 25,000 to 35,000 clones; 89% are singletons and the top ten take more than 9%. Germline assignment: CDR1 KGHSH and CDR2 LQKENI. CDR3 length: 16 residues. Trimming stripped 1 base from V and 4 bases from J, with 16 bases between. The specimen was CD8+ T cells from peripheral blood mononuclear cells, collected in the second trimester of pregnancy. The genes are TRBV18 and TRBJ1-1, with D possibly matching TRBD1 (5 bases). The sequence came from a female donor with multiple sclerosis, enrolled in a pregnancy study. In DNA, the CDR3 is TGTGCCAGCTCACCACGGCACGGGGGGGTCGGCACTGAAGCTTTCTTT. Its translation is CASSPRHGGVGTEAFF.